This is a list of T cell receptor beta chains from one sample in a study of cytomegalovirus exposure and HLA in healthy donors. The data were produced by immunoSEQ multiplex PCR, yet TCRdb's version contains in-frame clones alone and is incomplete. This sample has 55,000 or so clones, with around four fifths found just once. The sequenced material came from PBMCs. These receptor sequences come from a man in his fifties in good health and CMV-seronegative. Both conserved end residues are part of each CDR3. The order of the fields is clone size, J gene, V gene, D gene, CDR3 protein, CDR3 DNA. A D gene is named only where the DNA matches it firmly. A clone size is listed for some rows: how often the clone was seen (once, few, many), or a class if it is expanded.

>NA|TRBJ2-3|TRBV27|TRBD1
CATALTGAPTDTQYF
TGTGCCACCGCTCTCACAGGGGCCCCGACAGATACGCAGTATTTT
>NA|TRBJ2-2|TRBV6-5|NA
CASSPGGAGELFF
TGTGCCAGCAGTCCTGGAGGTGCCGGGGAGCTGTTTTTT
>NA|TRBJ2-2|TRBV6-5|TRBD2
CASRGLGGDTGELFF
TGTGCCAGCAGGGGACTAGGCGGGGACACCGGGGAGCTGTTTTTT
>NA|TRBJ1-2|TRBV27|TRBD1
CASSSGTGSNYGYTF
TGTGCCAGCAGTTCAGGGACAGGATCTAACTATGGCTACACCTTC
>NA|TRBJ1-5|TRBV7-9|NA
CASSLRGSNQPQHF
TGTGCCAGCAGCTTACGAGGGAGCAATCAGCCCCAGCATTTT
>NA|TRBJ2-7|TRBV6-5|TRBD1
CASSYGTGGSYEQYF
TGTGCCAGCAGTTACGGAACAGGGGGCTCCTACGAGCAGTACTTC
>few|TRBJ2-1|TRBV6-6|NA
CASISQGRDEQFF
TGTGCCAGCATCTCCCAGGGGAGGGATGAGCAGTTCTTC
>NA|TRBJ1-6|TRBV28|NA
CASRDSNSPLHF
TGTGCCAGCAGGGACTCTAATTCACCCCTCCACTTT
>NA|TRBJ2-7|TRBV5-1|NA
CASSLGAGNDEQYF
TGCGCCAGCAGCTTGGGGGCGGGAAACGACGAGCAGTACTTC
>few|TRBJ2-3|TRBV9|NA
CASSVAAGPVTDTQYF
TGTGCCAGCAGCGTAGCGGCGGGGCCCGTCACAGATACGCAGTATTTT
>NA|TRBJ2-1|TRBV19|NA
CASSIVSIYNEQFF
TGTGCCAGTAGTATAGTCAGTATTTACAATGAGCAGTTCTTC
>NA|TRBJ2-3|TRBV4-2|NA
CASSQGGVSTDTQYF
TGTGCCAGCAGCCAAGGGGGGGTTAGCACAGATACGCAGTATTTT
>NA|TRBJ1-2|TRBV4-3|NA
CASSQDRGSRGYTF
TGCGCCAGCAGCCAAGATCGAGGGTCTCGTGGCTACACCTTC
>NA|TRBJ2-2|TRBV7-2|TRBD1
CASSLVTGGSGELFF
TGTGCCAGCAGCTTAGTCACAGGGGGGTCCGGGGAGCTGTTTTTT
>NA|TRBJ1-2|TRBV6-1|TRBD1
CASSETGVWVYTF
TGTGCCAGCAGTGAGACAGGGGTGTGGGTCTACACCTTC
>NA|TRBJ1-2|TRBV28|TRBD1
CASTTGTGSGYTF
TGTGCCAGCACCACAGGGACAGGGAGCGGCTACACCTTC
>NA|TRBJ2-7|TRBV28|TRBD1
CASSRDRGTYEQYF
TGTGCCAGCAGCCGGGACAGGGGCACATACGAGCAGTACTTC
>NA|TRBJ2-2|TRBV13|NA
CASSFGFNTGELFF
TGTGCCAGCAGCTTCGGGTTTAACACCGGGGAGCTGTTTTTT
>NA|TRBJ1-2|TRBV7-6|TRBD1
CASSAGQDYGYTF
TGTGCCAGCAGCGCCGGACAGGACTATGGCTACACCTTC
>NA|TRBJ1-4|TRBV9|TRBD1
CASSETGTGFEKLFF
TGTGCCAGCAGCGAAACCGGGACAGGGTTTGAAAAACTGTTTTTT
>few|TRBJ1-5|TRBV19|NA
CASPAGGEGYQPQHF
TGTGCCAGCCCGGCCGGGGGAGAAGGCTATCAGCCCCAGCATTTT
>NA|TRBJ1-5|TRBV6-1|TRBD1
CASSGSGTVSQPQHF
TGTGCCAGCAGTGGTTCCGGGACAGTATCCCAGCCCCAGCATTTT
>NA|TRBJ1-2|TRBV7-3|NA
CASSADGREGGYTF
TGTGCCAGCAGCGCGGACGGGAGAGAAGGTGGCTACACCTTC
>NA|TRBJ1-6|TRBV7-9|NA
CASCSGDRSSYNSPLHF
TGTGCCAGCTGTTCTGGCGACAGAAGCTCCTATAATTCACCCCTCCACTTT
>once|TRBJ2-7|TRBV7-9|TRBD1
CASSPGQGLEQYF
TGTGCCAGCAGCCCCGGACAGGGCCTCGAGCAGTACTTC
>NA|TRBJ2-3|TRBV19|TRBD2
CASSTAGDTDTQYF
TGTGCCAGTAGTACAGCGGGGGACACAGATACGCAGTATTTT
>NA|TRBJ2-7|TRBV10-2|NA
CASTTEPDYEQYF
TGCGCCAGCACGACGGAGCCGGACTACGAGCAGTACTTC
>NA|TRBJ2-7|TRBV7-9|NA
CASSLLGDLHF
TGTGCCAGCAGCTTATTGGGAGACTTGCACTTC
>NA|TRBJ2-2|TRBV7-2|TRBD2
CASGQRGGRTGELFF
TGTGCCAGCGGCCAGCGGGGGGGTCGTACCGGGGAGCTGTTTTTT
>NA|TRBJ1-2|TRBV5-6|NA
CASSPRVVGYGYTF
TGTGCCAGCAGCCCGCGGGTGGTTGGGTATGGCTACACCTTC
>NA|TRBJ2-1|TRBV2|NA
CASTRDSHSSYNEQFF
TGTGCCAGCACCCGAGACAGTCATAGCTCCTACAATGAGCAGTTCTTC
>NA|TRBJ2-7|TRBV11-3|TRBD1
CASSSAGGHEQYF
TGTGCCAGCAGCTCTGCAGGGGGCCACGAGCAGTACTTC
>NA|TRBJ1-2|TRBV18|NA
CASSRQSDYGYTF
TGTGCCAGCTCCCGACAATCCGACTATGGCTACACCTTC
>NA|TRBJ1-5|TRBV7-9|NA
CASSLNGVQPQHF
TGTGCCAGCAGCTTAAACGGGGTTCAGCCCCAGCATTTT
>NA|TRBJ2-1|TRBV5-1|NA
CASSLGHYNEQFF
TGCGCCAGCAGCTTGGGACACTACAATGAGCAGTTCTTC
>few|TRBJ2-7|TRBV6-5|TRBD1
CASSPTGSDYEQYF
TGTGCCAGCAGTCCGACAGGGAGCGATTACGAGCAGTACTTC
>few|TRBJ1-1|TRBV6-1|NA
CASTTRGANTEAFF
TGTGCCAGCACCACACGGGGGGCAAACACTGAAGCTTTCTTT
>once|TRBJ2-1|TRBV7-2|NA
CASSHWTGEQFF
TGTGCCAGCAGCCACTGGACGGGGGAGCAGTTCTTC
>few|TRBJ1-1|TRBV6-5|NA
CASSRRLQLNEAFF
TGTGCCAGCAGTCGACGGTTACAACTAAATGAAGCTTTCTTT
>NA|TRBJ2-1|TRBV5-4|TRBD2
CASSLHGGGATNEQFF
TGTGCCAGCAGCTTGCATGGCGGGGGGGCCACAAATGAGCAGTTCTTC
>NA|TRBJ2-5|TRBV5-1|TRBD2
CASSLPTSGGEQETQYF
TGCGCCAGCAGCTTACCGACTAGCGGGGGGGAACAAGAGACCCAGTACTTC
>NA|TRBJ2-5|TRBV6-6|TRBD2
CASSYSTGGARETQYF
TGTGCCAGCAGTTACTCGACCGGGGGGGCCCGTGAGACCCAGTACTTC
>NA|TRBJ2-7|TRBV27|TRBD1
CASSLISSTGGRRYEQYF
TGTGCCAGCAGTCTCATTTCCTCAACAGGGGGAAGAAGGTACGAGCAGTACTTC
>once|TRBJ2-5|TRBV6-5|NA
CASSYTRARETQYF
TGTGCCAGCAGTTACACGAGGGCCCGAGAGACCCAGTACTTC
>NA|TRBJ1-5|TRBV28|NA
CASRVDGSNQPQHF
TGTGCCAGCAGGGTTGACGGGAGCAATCAGCCCCAGCATTTT
>NA|TRBJ2-3|TRBV27|TRBD2
CASRPLGLAGVHTDTQYF
TGTGCCAGCAGACCTTTAGGACTAGCGGGGGTTCACACAGATACGCAGTATTTT
>NA|TRBJ2-3|TRBV19|NA
CASRETATDTQYF
TGTGCCAGTAGAGAGACAGCCACAGATACGCAGTATTTT
>NA|TRBJ2-2|TRBV5-1|NA
CASRPGGQKTGELFF
TGCGCCAGCAGACCGGGGGGCCAGAAGACCGGGGAGCTGTTTTTT
>NA|TRBJ1-1|TRBV9|NA
CASSVGEWSEAFF
TGTGCCAGCAGCGTAGGAGAATGGAGTGAAGCTTTCTTT
>NA|TRBJ1-5|TRBV6-1|TRBD1
CASILTGGGQPQHF
TGTGCCAGCATCTTGACAGGGGGCGGGCAGCCCCAGCATTTT
>NA|TRBJ2-3|TRBV11-2|TRBD2
CASSSARAGGNLTDTQYF
TGTGCCAGCAGCTCAGCGAGAGCGGGGGGGAACCTGACAGATACGCAGTATTTT
>NA|TRBJ1-5|TRBV6-5|NA
CASRQGFVSNQPQHF
TGTGCCAGCAGGCAGGGGTTTGTAAGCAATCAGCCCCAGCATTTT
>NA|TRBJ2-5|TRBV28|NA
CASATGDRKETQYF
TGTGCCAGCGCTACGGGGGACAGAAAAGAGACCCAGTACTTC
>NA|TRBJ1-5|TRBV4-2|NA
CASSQRQTGNNQPQHF
TGTGCCAGCAGCCAGAGGCAGACAGGAAACAATCAGCCCCAGCATTTT
>NA|TRBJ1-5|TRBV6-6|TRBD1
CASSQQGLGQPQHF
TGTGCCAGCAGTCAACAGGGGCTTGGACAGCCCCAGCATTTT
>NA|TRBJ2-7|TRBV6-6|NA
CASTLTASYEQYF
TGTGCCAGCACCTTGACAGCTTCCTACGAGCAGTACTTC
>NA|TRBJ1-1|TRBV5-1|NA
CASSFQGTQNTEAFF
TGCGCCAGCAGCTTCCAGGGCACCCAGAACACTGAAGCTTTCTTT
>NA|TRBJ1-1|TRBV6-1|TRBD1
CASSWGQGGTEAFF
TGTGCCAGCAGTTGGGGACAGGGTGGCACTGAAGCTTTCTTT
>once|TRBJ2-7|TRBV28|TRBD1
CASRMDRVRNEQYF
TGTGCCAGCAGAATGGACAGGGTTCGCAACGAGCAGTACTTC
>NA|TRBJ2-7|TRBV20-1|NA
CSARAGVEQYF
TGCAGTGCTAGAGCGGGGGTCGAGCAGTACTTC